This T cell receptor beta chain came from a study of blood T cell repertoires in COVID-19 (TCRdb year 2020). In terms of the full investigation: Samples covering the acute and convalescent phases of COVID-19 were provided by collaborators in the United States, Italy and Spain. The prospective study material was composed of cDNA or gDNA derived from T cells, B-cell-depleted T cells, or PBMCs. Subjects who had been exposed to COVID-19, were actively infected with it, or had recovered from it provided the deeply sampled blood TCRbeta repertoires that made up the dataset. A freely available public database, intended as a resource for researchers studying the immune response to SARS-CoV-2, is where the repertoires were released. The samples were drawn from two sources: the first 160 participants of the ongoing ImmuneRACE study, and some 1,300 subjects contributed by 6 global collaborators. Sample metadata almost always included a de-identified subject ID, COVID-19 status, age in years and sex. Where available, HLA class I and class II types were taken from metadata supplied by the sample provider and were not determined by assay-based typing. The full study reports these points: Clinical and demographic metadata were provided uncurated, with the amount varying by source and participant.

The immunoSEQ Assay, a bias-controlled multiplex PCR, was used to amplify TCRbeta CDR3 regions from genomic DNA. Per the original workflow: Nucleated cell counts per sample were estimated from amplification of reference gene primers within the assay. To quantify the absolute abundance of each unique TCRbeta CDR3 rearrangement, sequence reads were collapsed and filtered. Productive Simpson clonality was computed per sample as the square root of Simpson's diversity index over productive rearrangements. The source is immuneACCESS, and TCRdb retained only in-frame sequences with V and J called. Part of the clones is not carried over; for the studies checked, unresolved V genes explain less than half of this, and the remainder is unexplained. Clone size and V and J calls were adopted from that table, with D and trimming inferred from the DNA. Here the sample has about 130,000 clones; about 89% occur a single time. Roughly 3.9% of the sample rests with the top ten.

Counted from cysteine to phenylalanine, this CDR3 has 14 amino acids. The CDR3 DNA has 42 bases and is translated from base 1. V was cut back by 0 bases and J by 2 bases, leaving a gap of 9 bases between them. The germline V gene (reference sequence) supplies CDR1 GTSNPN and CDR2 SVGIG. In regard to this clone: Its antigen has not been determined. No base-level quality is on record; no much larger clone is a single base apart.

In Seattle, one collaborating source enrolled patients while the infection was active and tracked those patients longitudinally over the course of disease. Each collaborating institution followed its own protocols to collect whole blood in K2EDTA tubes. For TCRbeta analysis, collaborators shipped samples in one of three forms: frozen whole blood, isolated PBMCs, or DNA extracted from either of those sample types. This receptor was taken from a man between 60 and 75 years old with COVID-19, enrolled during active disease. The sample comprised peripheral blood. The V gene is TRBV30 and the J gene is TRBJ2-3, with the D gene uncertain. The DNA sequence is given as TGTGCCTGGAGTGTTAAAGCTCTCACAGATACGCAGTATTTT. Its protein is CAWSVKALTDTQYF.